The subject of this entry is one T cell receptor beta chain. Its antigen is still unknown. Assay used: immunoSEQ multiplex PCR; TCRdb lists only in-frame clones, some missing. The repertoire holds 350,000 to 600,000 clones, 80% to 90% seen once, with under 2% in the top ten. Germline trimming cut 4 bases from V and 2 bases from J; bases unmatched to any gene: 9. Germline CDR1 is LNHDA and CDR2 is SQIVND (reference sequence). CDR3 length: 16 residues. Sample treatment: 15 to 20 received Ad26.COV2.S at low or high dose, single or two shots; about five received placebo; per-sample allocation not given. At day 63 after the first vaccine or placebo injection, samples were drawn. An adult donor aged 18-55 years was enrolled in Boston. An Ad26 vector expressing Wuhan-strain SARS-CoV-2 spike served as the vaccine. These data originate in a study of Ad26.COV2.S vaccination and SARS-CoV-2 variants. Whole-study context: Recipients of Ad26.COV2.S got it intramuscularly, once or twice 56 days apart. Study-wide findings and caveats: Those who received vaccine or placebo ended up with similar non-spike TCR breadth.

The source of this sequence is a person aged 18-65 years who received the Ad26.COV2.S COVID-19 vaccine or a placebo. Sequencing used peripheral blood, obtained in a trial of Ad26.COV2.S vaccine versus placebo. V gene TRBV19 combines with J gene TRBJ2-7; 9 positions match TRBD2. CDR3 region: CASSTYSGSFTYEQYF. CDR3 nucleotides: TGTGCCAGTAGTACCTATAGCGGGAGTTTCACCTACGAGCAGTACTTC.